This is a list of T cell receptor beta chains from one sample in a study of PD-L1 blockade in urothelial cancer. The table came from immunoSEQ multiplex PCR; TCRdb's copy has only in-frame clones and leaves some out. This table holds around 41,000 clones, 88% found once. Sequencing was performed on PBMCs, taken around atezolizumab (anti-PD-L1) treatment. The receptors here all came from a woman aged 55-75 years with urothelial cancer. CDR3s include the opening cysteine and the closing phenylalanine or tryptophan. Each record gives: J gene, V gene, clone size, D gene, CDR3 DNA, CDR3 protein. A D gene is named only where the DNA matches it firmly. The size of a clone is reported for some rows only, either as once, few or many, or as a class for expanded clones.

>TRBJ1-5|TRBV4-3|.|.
TGCGCCAGCAGCCAAGAGGGGCCGTTTCGTCAGCCCCAGCATTTT
CASSQEGPFRQPQHF
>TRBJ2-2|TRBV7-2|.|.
TGTGCCAGCAGCTTAGTGCGACAGAACACCGGGGAGCTGTTTTTT
CASSLVRQNTGELFF
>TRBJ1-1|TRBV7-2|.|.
TGTGCCAGCAGAGCAGGGCTCTCTTTGGGCGAAGCTTTCTTT
CASRAGLSLGEAFF
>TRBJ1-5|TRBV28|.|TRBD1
TGTGCCAGCAGTCGACAGGGGGGTAATATTCAGCCCCAGCATTTT
CASSRQGGNIQPQHF
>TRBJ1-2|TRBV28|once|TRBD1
TGTGCCAGCAGGCACAGGGGACAATACCAATCGGACTATGGCTACACCTTC
CASRHRGQYQSDYGYTF
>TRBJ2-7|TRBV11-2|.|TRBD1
TGTGCCAGCAGCCAACGGGACAGGGGGTTCAAGCAGTACTTC
CASSQRDRGFKQYF
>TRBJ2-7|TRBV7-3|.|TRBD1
TGTGCCAGCAGCTTAACACCGGGACAGGGGTACGAGCAGTACTTC
CASSLTPGQGYEQYF
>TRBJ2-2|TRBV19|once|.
TGTGCCAGTAGTATAGTGGGGAGCACCGGGGAGCTGTTTTTT
CASSIVGSTGELFF
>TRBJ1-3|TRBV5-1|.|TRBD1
TGCGCCAGCAGCTTGGCCGGGACAGGACTACGGCCTGGAAACACCATATATTTT
CASSLAGTGLRPGNTIYF
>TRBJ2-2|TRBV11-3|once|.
TGTGCCAGCAGCGCAGTTGTTGGTACCGGGGAGCTGTTTTTT
CASSAVVGTGELFF
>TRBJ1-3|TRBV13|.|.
TGTGCCAGCCGGGGAGGGGCCCACTCTGGAAACACCATATATTTT
CASRGGAHSGNTIYF
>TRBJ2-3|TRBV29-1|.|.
TGCAGATTGGGGCTCGACACAGATACGCAGTATTTT
CRLGLDTDTQYF
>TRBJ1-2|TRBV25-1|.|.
TGTGCCAGCAGTGCCCCAGTTAACTATGGCTACACCTTC
CASSAPVNYGYTF
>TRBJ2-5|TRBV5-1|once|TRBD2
TGCGCCAGCAGGAAACTAGCGGGGGGCCAAGAGACCCAGTACTTC
CASRKLAGGQETQYF
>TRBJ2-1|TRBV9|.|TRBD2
TGTGCCAGCAGCTTCAACCTACTAGGGACTAGCGGGAGGAGCAATGAGCAGTTCTTC
CASSFNLLGTSGRSNEQFF
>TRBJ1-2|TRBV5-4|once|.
TGTGCCAGCAGCTCAAAGACACTCCCAGGGTATGGCTACACCTTC
CASSSKTLPGYGYTF
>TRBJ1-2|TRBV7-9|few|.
TGTGCCAGCCTCGAGGGGGGGGGCTACACCTTC
CASLEGGGYTF
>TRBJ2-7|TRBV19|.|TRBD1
TGTGCCAGTAGTATTCAGGGGGCCGGCTACGAGCAGTACTTC
CASSIQGAGYEQYF
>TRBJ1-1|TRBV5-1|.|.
TGCGCCAGCAGCGCGGACACTGAAGCTTTCTTT
CASSADTEAFF
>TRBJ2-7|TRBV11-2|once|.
TGTGCCAGCAGCTTACGTCAGCCGAGACTTGGCTACGAGCAGTACTTC
CASSLRQPRLGYEQYF
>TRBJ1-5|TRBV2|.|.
TGTGCCAGCACGTACGGGGATCAGCCCCAGCATTTT
CASTYGDQPQHF
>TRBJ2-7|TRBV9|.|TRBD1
TGTGCCAGCAGCCCCAACGACAGGGTCAGCAACGAGCAGTACTTC
CASSPNDRVSNEQYF
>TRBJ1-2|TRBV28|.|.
TGTGCCAGCAGTTCGTTCGGGTCGCGCTATGGCTACACCTTC
CASSSFGSRYGYTF
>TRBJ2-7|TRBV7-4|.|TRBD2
TGTGCCAGCACCTTCCCCCTACGGTGGCTAGCGGGCGGCCCCTACGAGCAGTACTTC
CASTFPLRWLAGGPYEQYF
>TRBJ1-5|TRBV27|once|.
TGTGCCAGCAGTTATTCTAGGGGGAGCAATCAGCCCCAGCATTTT
CASSYSRGSNQPQHF
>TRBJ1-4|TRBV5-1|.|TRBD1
TGCGCCAGCAGCTTGGGCAGGGGGCGTGTTGAGGTTGAAAAACTGTTTTTT
CASSLGRGRVEVEKLFF
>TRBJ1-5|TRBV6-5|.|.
TGTGCCAGCAGTTACTCCTCAGGCCAGAATCAGCCCCAGCATTTT
CASSYSSGQNQPQHF
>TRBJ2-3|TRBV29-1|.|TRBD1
TGCAGCGTTCGTGGGACAGGGGGCATTAGAGATACGCAGTATTTT
CSVRGTGGIRDTQYF
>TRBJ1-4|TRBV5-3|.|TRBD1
TGTGCCAGAAGCTGGGACCAAGGACAGGGGGCAAGGAGAAATGAAAAACTGTTTTTT
CARSWDQGQGARRNEKLFF
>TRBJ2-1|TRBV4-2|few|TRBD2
TGTGCCAGCAGCCAAGGGGGACTAAATCCTGAGCAGTTCTTC
CASSQGGLNPEQFF
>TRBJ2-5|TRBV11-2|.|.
TGTGCCAGCAGCTTAGTGGGGGGCGGGGGCTTGGGGACCCAGTACTTC
CASSLVGGGGLGTQYF
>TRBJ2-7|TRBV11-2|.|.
TGTGCCAGCAGCCCCCGCATCACCGGACACTACGAGCAGTACTTC
CASSPRITGHYEQYF
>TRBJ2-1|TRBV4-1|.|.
TGCGCCAGCAGCCTGAGGAGAACGGTCGATGAGCAGTTCTTC
CASSLRRTVDEQFF
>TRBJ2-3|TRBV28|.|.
TGTGCCAGCAGCACCCGAGGGGCGGGAATCACAGATACGCAGTATTTT
CASSTRGAGITDTQYF
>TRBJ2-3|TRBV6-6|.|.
TGTGCCAGCAGTTACTCATCAGGGGAGGGGACAGATACGCAGTATTTT
CASSYSSGEGTDTQYF
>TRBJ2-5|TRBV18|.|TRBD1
TGTGCCAGCTCACCGACAGGGTCGGAGACCCAGTACTTC
CASSPTGSETQYF
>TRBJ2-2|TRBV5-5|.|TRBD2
TGTGCCAGCAGCTTACTCACTAGCGGGATCTTCGGGGAGCTGTTTTTT
CASSLLTSGIFGELFF
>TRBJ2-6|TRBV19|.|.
TGTGCCAGTAGTATGTCGGGCTCTGGGGCCAACGTCCTGACTTTC
CASSMSGSGANVLTF
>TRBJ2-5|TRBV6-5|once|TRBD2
TGTGCCAGCAGTTTGCGTGGGACTAGCGGCCAAGAGACCCAGTACTTC
CASSLRGTSGQETQYF
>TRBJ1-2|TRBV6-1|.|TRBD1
TGTGCCAGCAGTGAAGCGATGGGACAGGGAGATGGCTACACCTTC
CASSEAMGQGDGYTF
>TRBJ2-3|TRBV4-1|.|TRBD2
TGCGCCAGCAGCCAAGTATTAGCGGGTACGCAGTATTTT
CASSQVLAGTQYF
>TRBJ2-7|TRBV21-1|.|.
TGTGCCAGCACTGGGGTGCACGGACAAAACTCCTACGAGCAGTACTTC
CASTGVHGQNSYEQYF
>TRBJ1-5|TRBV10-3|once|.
TGTGCCATCAGCGGACAGCCCAATCAGCCCCAGCATTTT
CAISGQPNQPQHF
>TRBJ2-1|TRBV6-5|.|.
TGTGCCAGCAGTTACCCCGCGGGACCTGGGAGTGAGCAGTTCTTC
CASSYPAGPGSEQFF
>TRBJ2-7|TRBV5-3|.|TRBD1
TGTGCCAGACCCGTGGGACAGGGGTCCTACGAGCAGTACTTC
CARPVGQGSYEQYF
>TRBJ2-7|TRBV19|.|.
TGTGCCAGTAGTATAGGGGGCTTGGGGCCCTACGAGCAGTACTTC
CASSIGGLGPYEQYF
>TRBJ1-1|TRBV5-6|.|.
TGTGCCAGCAGCTTGGTACGGGAAAACACTGAAGCTTTCTTT
CASSLVRENTEAFF
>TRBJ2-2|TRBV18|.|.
TGTGCCAGCTCCCAGAGGGAGTTCGGGGAGCTGTTTTTT
CASSQREFGELFF
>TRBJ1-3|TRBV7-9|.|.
TGTGCCAGCAGCCCATATGGAGCCGGAAACACCATATATTTT
CASSPYGAGNTIYF
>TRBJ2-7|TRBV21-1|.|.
TGTGCCAGCAGTTCTCGCCCCCCCCGGACAGACCACTACGAGCAGTACTTC
CASSSRPPRTDHYEQYF
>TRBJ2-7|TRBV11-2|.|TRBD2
TGTGCCAGCAGCTTAACCCATTTCACACTAGCGAGAATCTCCTACGAGCAGTACTTC
CASSLTHFTLARISYEQYF
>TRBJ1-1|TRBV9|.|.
TGTGCCAGCAGCGTGGACAGGAACACTGAAGCTTTCTTT
CASSVDRNTEAFF
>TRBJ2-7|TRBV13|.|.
TGTGCCAGCAGCTTAGGCCCAGGCAACGAGCAGTACTTC
CASSLGPGNEQYF